Listed below are T cell receptor beta chains from one sample, sequenced in a study of T cell responses to AZD1222 COVID-19 vaccine. The repertoire was sequenced with immunoSEQ multiplex PCR; TCRdb's copy has only in-frame clones and lacks some. The table has 150,000 to 200,000 clones, around 88% seen once; the top ten hold 11%. Sequenced here: peripheral blood, sampled 28 days after the second AZD1222 dose. The receptors derive from an adult who received the AZD1222 COVID-19 vaccine. Both conserved end residues are part of each CDR3. Not every row has a clone size; where given, it reads once, few, many or a size class.

J: TRBJ1-2
size: NA
V: TRBV19
CDR3: CASRTRQAPPNYGYTF

J: TRBJ1-1
size: NA
V: TRBV6-6
CDR3: CASSYITGDTEAFF

J: TRBJ1-2
size: NA
V: TRBV30
CDR3: CAWNTGGGYTF

J: TRBJ1-5
size: NA
V: TRBV6-5
CDR3: CASSSRDRGQPQHF

J: TRBJ2-3
size: NA
V: TRBV5-1
CDR3: CASSPGTSGGSTDTQYF

J: TRBJ1-1
size: NA
V: TRBV10-3
CDR3: CAISDHRGNTEAFF

J: TRBJ2-3
size: NA
V: TRBV12-3/TRBV12-4
CDR3: CASTAHPDTQYF

J: TRBJ1-6
size: NA
V: TRBV3-1/TRBV3-2
CDR3: CASSLGDRVNSPLHF

J: TRBJ2-7
size: few
V: TRBV15
CDR3: CATSRDRSNEQYF

J: TRBJ2-3
size: NA
V: TRBV9
CDR3: CASSSGYTDTQYF

J: TRBJ1-2
size: NA
V: TRBV21-1
CDR3: CATKNLQGGHGYTF

J: TRBJ2-7
size: NA
V: TRBV6-1
CDR3: CASSEGWVSYEQYF

J: TRBJ2-4
size: once
V: TRBV6-6
CDR3: CASSVKEVLAKNIQYF

J: TRBJ2-2
size: NA
V: TRBV9
CDR3: CASSVGLANTGELFF

J: TRBJ2-3
size: NA
V: TRBV9
CDR3: CASSVERGGVTDTQYF

J: TRBJ1-1
size: NA
V: TRBV10-1
CDR3: CASSKNRDTEAFF

J: TRBJ2-1
size: once
V: TRBV7-8
CDR3: CASSLEGLVYNEQFF

J: TRBJ2-1
size: NA
V: TRBV15
CDR3: CATSRAGTVKNNEQFF

J: TRBJ1-6
size: NA
V: TRBV7-9
CDR3: CASSFGRQPPLHF

J: TRBJ1-2
size: NA
V: TRBV4-3
CDR3: CASSQSVGSNYGYTF

J: TRBJ2-7
size: NA
V: TRBV7-2
CDR3: CASSLGTGASYEQYF

J: TRBJ1-5
size: NA
V: TRBV6-5
CDR3: CASSLTGGGNQPQHF

J: TRBJ2-7
size: NA
V: TRBV6-2/TRBV6-3
CDR3: CASSYSLTGYEQYF

J: TRBJ1-5
size: once
V: TRBV19
CDR3: CALSEAGPNQPQHF

J: TRBJ2-5
size: NA
V: TRBV7-3
CDR3: CASSWGTGYQETQYF